What follows is one T cell receptor (beta chain) and its context. Its antigen is not known. CDR3 length: 16 amino acids. Germline V gives CDR1 SGHAT, CDR2 FQNNGV. Trimming cost V 5 bases and J 9 bases; bases outside gene matches: 8. This sample is part of a study of CD8 T cell repertoires and HIV-1 epitope variants. Study-level points and caveats: Four or five clonotypes recognized Nef KF9, one HW9, none TAALDMSHF.

Sequencing was performed with immunoSEQ multiplex PCR; in TCRdb, only in-frame clones are kept and a portion is missing. The table has several thousand clones, 66% seen once; the top ten hold under 50%. J is TRBJ2-1 and V is TRBV11-2, with TRBD2 identical over 15 bases. The sequence was obtained from a male donor with HIV. What was sequenced was cultured CD8+ T cells derived from PBMCs. As DNA, the CDR3 is TGTGCCAGCAGCACGGGACTAGCGGGAGGAAGTGGTGAGCAGTTCTTC. This codes for CASSTGLAGGSGEQFF.